Below, 18 T cell receptor beta chains from the same sample are listed, as sequenced in a study of shared clonotypes between healthy human individuals. The method was immunoSEQ multiplex PCR; TCRdb's version includes in-frame clones alone and lacks a portion of them. The data show 500,000 to 650,000 clones, about 80% seen once. Sample: PBMCs. The receptors originated from a woman aged 40 to 50 in good health. Some clones in this sample may be carry-over from other donors' samples.

The chain is built from TRBV28 and TRBJ1-4; perhaps TRBD1 as D (6 bases). The CDR3 has 14 residues. CDR1 and CDR2 from the germline V gene are MDHEN and SYDVKM. V lost 2 bases and J lost 8, with 12 bases in between. In DNA, the CDR3 is TGTGCCAGCAGTTTACAGGGGAGGGGGGAAAAACTGTTTTTT. It specifies CASSLQGRGEKLFF. Drawing the rest from reference TRBV28 and TRBJ1-4, the complete variable domain is DVKVTQSSRYLVKRTGEKVFLECVQDMDHENMFWYRQDPGLGLRLIYFSYDVKMKEKGDIPEGYSVSREKKERFSLILESASTNQTSMYLCASSLQGRGEKLFFGSGTQLSVL.

The gene calls are TRBV9 and TRBJ1-3; 8 positions match TRBD1. CDR1 is SGDLS and CDR2 is YYNGEE in the germline V gene. V lost 3 bases, J lost 4 bases, and 3 bases stayed unmatched. The CDR3 is 14 residues long. CDR3 sequence: CASSGSGGGNTIYF. CDR3 DNA sequence: TGTGCCAGCAGCGGATCAGGGGGCGGAAACACCATATATTTT.

J is TRBJ2-1 and V is TRBV14, with 8 nucleotides matching TRBD2. CDR1 and CDR2 (germline): SGHDN, FVKESK. The CDR3 loop spans 16 amino acids. With V trimmed by 4 bases and J by 3 bases, 8 bases remained unmatched. The CDR3 DNA reads as TGTGCCAGCAGCCCTCATGAGCGGGAGATCTACAATGAGCAGTTCTTC. This gives the protein CASSPHEREIYNEQFF.

The gene calls are TRBV2 and TRBJ2-1; 7 bases are shared with TRBD2. V shed 4 bases and J 6 bases; nucleotides not matched to a gene: 9. The CDR3 extends over 15 amino acids. Germline V gene lookup returns CDR1 SNHLY and CDR2 FYNNEI. The CDR3 sequence is CASSGTLAARNEQFF. In DNA, the CDR3 is TGTGCCAGCAGTGGGACCCTAGCGGCCCGCAATGAGCAGTTCTTC. The full variable domain, in which reference TRBV2 and TRBJ2-1 provide the parts outside the CDR3, is EPEVTQTPSHQVTQMGQEVILRCVPISNHLYFYWYRQILGQKVEFLVSFYNNEISEKSEIFDDQFSVERPDGSNFTLKIRSTKLEDSAMYFCASSGTLAARNEQFFGPGTRLTVL.

Concerning this clone itself: Its ends do not fully match the called genes, so a read error is possible. The rearrangement uses TRBV25-1 and TRBJ2-2; 9 bases are a match to TRBD1. This CDR3 is 11 amino acids long. Looked up from germline, CDR1 is MGHDK and CDR2 is SYGVNS. CDR3 in amino acids: CATLTGGGLFF. As DNA, the CDR3 is TGTGCCACCCTGACAGGGGGGGGGCTGTTTTTT.

In DNA form, the CDR3 reads TGTGCCAGTAGTGTCCTAACTAGCGGGCCTTACAATGAGCAGTTCTTC. Translation: CASSVLTSGPYNEQFF. This rearrangement joins TRBV19 to TRBJ2-1, with 9 bases lining up with TRBD2. Germline V gene lookup returns CDR1 LNHDA and CDR2 SQIVND (reference sequence). Trimming at V came to 5 bases and at J to 4 bases, leaving 9 bases not matched to a gene. This CDR3 region has 16 residues.

V usage is TRBV7-9 and J usage is TRBJ2-5; no reliable D call. This CDR3 contains 14 residues. CDR1 is SEHNR and CDR2 is FQNEAQ in the germline V gene (reference sequence). The V end lost 1 base, the J end lost 2 bases, and 8 bases lay between the germline ends. The CDR3 DNA reads TGTGCCAGCAGCTTAGGGGGTCCGCAAGAGACCCAGTACTTC. The encoded protein is CASSLGGPQETQYF. The variable domain in full, completed from reference TRBV7-9 and TRBJ2-5, reads DTGVSQNPRHKITKRGQNVTFRCDPISEHNRLYWYRQTLGQGPEFLTYFQNEAQLEKSRLLSDRFSAERPKGSFSTLEIQRTEQGDSAMYLCASSLGGPQETQYFGPGTRLLVL.

The V and J genes are TRBV7-2 and TRBJ2-4; 7 bases are shared with TRBD1. CDR3 size: 16 residues. CDR1 and CDR2 (germline): SGHTA, FQGNSA. Unmatched junction bases numbered 7, after V lost 5 bases and J lost 0 bases. CDR3 sequence: CASSPGQSLAKNIQYF. The DNA of the CDR3 is TGTGCCAGCAGCCCGGGACAGTCCCTAGCCAAAAACATTCAGTACTTC.

The rearrangement uses TRBV5-8 and TRBJ2-2; D is perhaps TRBD2 (5 bases). V was shortened by 1 base and J by 3 bases, with 10 bases between the two germline ends. CDR1 SGHTS and CDR2 YDEGEE come from the germline V gene. The CDR3 spans 15 residues. The DNA for the CDR3 is TGTGCCAGCAGCTTGCTGGGAGCGGACACCGGGGAGCTGTTTTTT. Translation gives CASSLLGADTGELFF.

The V call is TRBV30, the J call TRBJ2-2; 12 bases fit TRBD2. V lost 3 bases and J lost 5; bases outside the gene matches: 4. CDR3 size: 15 residues. Germline V CDR1 and CDR2: GTSNPN, SVGIG (reference sequence). The CDR3 DNA is TGTGCCTGGAGGCGCGGACTAGCGGGAACCGGGGAGCTGTTTTTT. Residues: CAWRRGLAGTGELFF.

This chain links TRBV5-4 with TRBJ2-1, with 10 bases matching TRBD2. The length of the CDR3 is 13 residues. V was clipped by 4 bases and J by 8 bases; unmatched bases: 3. Germline V gene lookup returns CDR1 SGHNT and CDR2 YYREEE (reference sequence). CDR3: CASSIAGGDEQFF. The CDR3 nucleotides read TGTGCCAGCAGCATAGCGGGAGGAGATGAGCAGTTCTTC.

The gene calls are TRBV4-1 and TRBJ2-3; TRBD1 matches at 9 bases. The CDR3 covers 16 residues. In germline, CDR1 is MGHRA, CDR2 YSYEKL. With 2 bases clipped from V and 4 bases from J, the junction kept 7 bases outside the gene matches. The CDR3, as DNA: TGCGCCAGCAGCCAAACCGGGACAGGGAATTCAGATACGCAGTATTTT. Translation: CASSQTGTGNSDTQYF.

V gene TRBV7-9 combines with J gene TRBJ2-7; D not resolved. With 5 bases removed from V and 2 bases from J, the gap between germline ends came to 7 bases. Germline CDR1 reads SEHNR; CDR2 reads FQNEAQ (reference sequence). This CDR3 is 12 amino acids long. The CDR3, as DNA: TGTGCCAGCAGCCGGAGCCCCTACGAGCAGTACTTC. Its translation is CASSRSPYEQYF.

The chain employs TRBV11-1 and TRBJ2-1; D not resolved. This CDR3 has 14 residues. V shed 5 bases and J shed 8 bases, with 16 bases lying between them. Germline CDR1 is SGHAT and CDR2 is FQDESV (reference sequence). The CDR3 spells CASSAGVLQYEQFF. CDR3 in DNA: TGTGCCAGCAGCGCTGGGGTACTGCAATATGAGCAGTTCTTC.

This chain links TRBV19 with TRBJ2-1; 7 nucleotides line up with TRBD2. There are 13 residues in the CDR3. Looked up from germline, CDR1 is LNHDA and CDR2 is SQIVND (reference sequence). Trimming took 3 bases from V and 8 from J; bases not matched to a gene: 4. CDR3 in amino acids: CASSIGEGDEQFF. The CDR3 region has the DNA TGTGCCAGTAGTATTGGGGAGGGCGATGAGCAGTTCTTC.

This chain links TRBV19 with TRBJ1-2; D unclear. This CDR3 spans 13 amino acids. Germline V gene lookup returns CDR1 LNHDA and CDR2 SQIVND (reference sequence). Deletions cut 3 bases from V and 3 bases from J, with 8 bases between. CDR3 DNA sequence: TGTGCCAGTAGTATCCGGGGAGACTATGGCTACACCTTC. This sequence encodes CASSIRGDYGYTF.

The gene calls are TRBV2 and TRBJ1-1; no clear D. The CDR3 is 13 amino acids. Trimming shortened V by 5 bases and J by 8 bases, and 15 bases separated the two germline ends. The V gene's germline CDR1 is SNHLY and CDR2 FYNNEI. The CDR3 DNA reads TGTGCCAGCAGTTTCCATAGCGTTGAAGAAGCTTTCTTT. Amino acid sequence: CASSFHSVEEAFF. The full variable domain, its missing parts supplied by reference TRBV2 and TRBJ1-1, is EPEVTQTPSHQVTQMGQEVILRCVPISNHLYFYWYRQILGQKVEFLVSFYNNEISEKSEIFDDQFSVERPDGSNFTLKIRSTKLEDSAMYFCASSFHSVEEAFFGQGTRLTVV.

The sample holds a few counts of this clone. V gene TRBV6-6 combines with J gene TRBJ1-5; D might be TRBD1 (5 bases). This CDR3 has 13 amino acids. Trimming stripped 2 bases from V and 7 bases from J, with 9 bases between. In germline, CDR1 is MNHNY, CDR2 SVGAGI (reference sequence). The CDR3 here is CASSYGGGQPQHF. Written as DNA, the CDR3 is TGTGCCAGCAGTTACGGGGGAGGGCAGCCCCAGCATTTT.